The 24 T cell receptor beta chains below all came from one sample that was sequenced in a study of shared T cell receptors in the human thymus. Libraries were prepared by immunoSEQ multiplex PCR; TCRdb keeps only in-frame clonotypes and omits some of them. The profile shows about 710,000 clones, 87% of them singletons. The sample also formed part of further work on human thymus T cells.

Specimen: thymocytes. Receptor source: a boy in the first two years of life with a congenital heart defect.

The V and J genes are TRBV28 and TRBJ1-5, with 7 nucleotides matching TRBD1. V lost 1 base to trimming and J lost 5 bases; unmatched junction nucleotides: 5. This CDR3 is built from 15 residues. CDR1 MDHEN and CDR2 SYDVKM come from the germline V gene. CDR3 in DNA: TGTGCCAGCAGTTTATTGACAGGGCAGGATCAGCCCCAGCATTTT. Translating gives CASSLLTGQDQPQHF.

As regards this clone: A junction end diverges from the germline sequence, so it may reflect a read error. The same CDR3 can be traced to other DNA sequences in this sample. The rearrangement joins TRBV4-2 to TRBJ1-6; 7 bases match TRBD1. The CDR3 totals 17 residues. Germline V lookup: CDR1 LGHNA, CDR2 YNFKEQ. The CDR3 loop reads CASSQDNRGSNNSPLHF. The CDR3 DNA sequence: TGTGCCAGCAGCCAAGACAACAGGGGAAGTAATAATTCCCCCCTCCACTTT.

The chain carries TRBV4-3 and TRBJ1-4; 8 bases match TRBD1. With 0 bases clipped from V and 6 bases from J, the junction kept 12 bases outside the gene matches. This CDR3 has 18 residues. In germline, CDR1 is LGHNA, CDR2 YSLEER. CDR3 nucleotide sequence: TGCGCCAGCAGCCAAGATTTTTCCCCGGACAGGGTTGATGAAAAACTGTTTTTT. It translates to CASSQDFSPDRVDEKLFF.

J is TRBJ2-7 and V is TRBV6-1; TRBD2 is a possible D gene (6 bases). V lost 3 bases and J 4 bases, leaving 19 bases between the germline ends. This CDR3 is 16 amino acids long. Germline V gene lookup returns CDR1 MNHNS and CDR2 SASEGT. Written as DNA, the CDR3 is TGTGCCAGCAGTGAGCGGTGTGATTTGGGGAGGTACGAGCAGTACTTC. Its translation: CASSERCDLGRYEQYF.

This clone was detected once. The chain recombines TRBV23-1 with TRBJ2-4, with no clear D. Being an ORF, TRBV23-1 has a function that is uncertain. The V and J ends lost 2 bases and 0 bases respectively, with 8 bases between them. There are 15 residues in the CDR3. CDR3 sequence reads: CASSQTERAKNIQYF. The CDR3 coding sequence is TGCGCCAGCAGTCAAACAGAGAGAGCCAAAAACATTCAGTACTTC.

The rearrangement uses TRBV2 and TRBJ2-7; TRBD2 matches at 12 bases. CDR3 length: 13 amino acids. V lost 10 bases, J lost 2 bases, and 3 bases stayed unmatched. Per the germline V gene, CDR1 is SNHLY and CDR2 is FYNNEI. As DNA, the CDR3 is TGTGCCACTAGCGGGAGGGCACCCTACGAGCAGTACTTC. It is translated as CATSGRAPYEQYF.

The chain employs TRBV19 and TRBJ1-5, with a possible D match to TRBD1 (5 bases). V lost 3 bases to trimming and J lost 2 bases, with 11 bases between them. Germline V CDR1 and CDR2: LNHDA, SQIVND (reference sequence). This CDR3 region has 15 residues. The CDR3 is CASSIPREGNQPQHF. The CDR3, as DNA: TGTGCCAGTAGTATCCCCAGGGAGGGCAATCAGCCCCAGCATTTT. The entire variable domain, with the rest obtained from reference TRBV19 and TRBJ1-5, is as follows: DGGITQSPKYLFRKEGQNVTLSCEQNLNHDAMYWYRQDPGQGLRLIYYSQIVNDFQKGDIAEGYSVSREKKESFPLTVTSAQKNPTAFYLCASSIPREGNQPQHFGDGTRLSIL.

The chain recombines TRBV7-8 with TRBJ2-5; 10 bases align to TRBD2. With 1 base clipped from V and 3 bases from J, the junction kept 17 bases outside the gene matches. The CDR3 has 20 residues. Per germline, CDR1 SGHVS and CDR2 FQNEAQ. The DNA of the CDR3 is TGTGCCAGCAGCTTAGTAGGGGCTAGCGGGGGTGCAACCTTCAAAGAGACCCAGTACTTC. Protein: CASSLVGASGGATFKETQYF.

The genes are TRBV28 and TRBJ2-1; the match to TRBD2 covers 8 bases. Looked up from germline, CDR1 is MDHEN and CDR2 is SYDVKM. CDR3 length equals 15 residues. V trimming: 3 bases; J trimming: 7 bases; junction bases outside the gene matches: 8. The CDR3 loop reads CASSLGREGRNEQFF. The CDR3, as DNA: TGTGCCAGCAGTTTGGGCCGGGAGGGGAGGAATGAGCAGTTCTTC.

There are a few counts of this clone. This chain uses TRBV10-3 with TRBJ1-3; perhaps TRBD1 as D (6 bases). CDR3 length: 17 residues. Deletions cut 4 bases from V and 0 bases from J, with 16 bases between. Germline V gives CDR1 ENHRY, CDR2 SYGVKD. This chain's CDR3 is CAISGGLGGHSGNTIYF. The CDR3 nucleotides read TGTGCCATCAGTGGCGGATTAGGGGGTCACTCTGGAAACACCATATATTTT.

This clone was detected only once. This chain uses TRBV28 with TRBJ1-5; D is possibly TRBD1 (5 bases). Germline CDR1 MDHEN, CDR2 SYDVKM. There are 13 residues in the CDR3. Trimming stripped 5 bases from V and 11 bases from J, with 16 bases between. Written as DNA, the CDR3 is TGTGCCAGCAGTAGACAGCTTCGGGAGGCCCAGCATTTT. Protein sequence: CASSRQLREAQHF.

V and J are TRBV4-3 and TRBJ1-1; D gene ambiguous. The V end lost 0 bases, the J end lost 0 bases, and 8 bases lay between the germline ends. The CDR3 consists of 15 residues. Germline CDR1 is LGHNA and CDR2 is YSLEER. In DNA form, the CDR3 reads TGCGCCAGCAGCCAAGATGGCCAGATGAACACTGAAGCTTTCTTT. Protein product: CASSQDGQMNTEAFF.

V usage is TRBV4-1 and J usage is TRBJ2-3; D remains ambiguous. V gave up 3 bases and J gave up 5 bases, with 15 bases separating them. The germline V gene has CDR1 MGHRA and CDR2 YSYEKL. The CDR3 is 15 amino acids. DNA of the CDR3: TGCGCCAGCAGCCACAATGAGAGCTCGGGAGATACGCAGTATTTT. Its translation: CASSHNESSGDTQYF.

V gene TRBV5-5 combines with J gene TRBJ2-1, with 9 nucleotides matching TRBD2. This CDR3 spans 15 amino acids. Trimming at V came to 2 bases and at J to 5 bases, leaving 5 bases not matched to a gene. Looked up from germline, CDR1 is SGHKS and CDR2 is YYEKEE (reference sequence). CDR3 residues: CASSLAGGGNNEQFF. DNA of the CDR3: TGTGCCAGCAGCTTAGCGGGAGGTGGGAACAATGAGCAGTTCTTC.

The CDR3 region is CASSNRGVDPTPYEQYF. CDR3 sequence (DNA): TGTGCCAGCAGCAACAGGGGGGTCGATCCGACCCCTTACGAGCAGTACTTC. The chain is built from TRBV5-5 and TRBJ2-7; 8 bases are a match to TRBD1. The CDR3 covers 17 residues. J was trimmed by 4 bases and V by 4 bases; bases with no gene match: 16. Germline CDR1 reads SGHKS; CDR2 reads YYEKEE (reference sequence).

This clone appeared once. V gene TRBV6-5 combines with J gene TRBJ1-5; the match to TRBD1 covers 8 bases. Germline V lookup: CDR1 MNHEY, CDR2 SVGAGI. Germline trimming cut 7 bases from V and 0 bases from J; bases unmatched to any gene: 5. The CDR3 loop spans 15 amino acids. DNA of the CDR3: TGTGCCAGCAAGGTGACAGGGGCTAGCAATCAGCCCCAGCATTTT. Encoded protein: CASKVTGASNQPQHF.

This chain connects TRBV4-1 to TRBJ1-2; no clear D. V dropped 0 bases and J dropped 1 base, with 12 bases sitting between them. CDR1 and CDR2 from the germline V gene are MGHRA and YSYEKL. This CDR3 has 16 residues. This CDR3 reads CASSQERENRNYGYTF. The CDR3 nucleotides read TGCGCCAGCAGCCAAGAGAGGGAGAATCGTAACTATGGCTACACCTTC.

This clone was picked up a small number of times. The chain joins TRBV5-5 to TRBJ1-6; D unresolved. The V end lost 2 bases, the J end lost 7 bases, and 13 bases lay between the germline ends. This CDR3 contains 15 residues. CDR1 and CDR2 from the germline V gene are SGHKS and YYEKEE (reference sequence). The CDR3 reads CASSFSRTGNSPLHF. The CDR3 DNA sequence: TGTGCCAGCAGCTTTTCCCGGACGGGGAATTCACCCCTCCACTTT.

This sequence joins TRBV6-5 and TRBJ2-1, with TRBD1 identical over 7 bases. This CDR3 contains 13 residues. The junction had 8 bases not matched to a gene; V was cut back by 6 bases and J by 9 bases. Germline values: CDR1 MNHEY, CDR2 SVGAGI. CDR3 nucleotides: TGTGCCAGCAGCTTCGACAGGGTTACTGAGCAGTTCTTC. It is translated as CASSFDRVTEQFF.

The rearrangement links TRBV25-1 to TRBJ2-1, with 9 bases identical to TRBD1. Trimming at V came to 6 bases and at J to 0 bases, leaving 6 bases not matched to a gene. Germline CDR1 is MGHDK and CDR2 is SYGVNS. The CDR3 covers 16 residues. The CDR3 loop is CASRAQGASSYNEQFF. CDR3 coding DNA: TGTGCCAGCAGGGCACAGGGGGCGAGCTCCTACAATGAGCAGTTCTTC.

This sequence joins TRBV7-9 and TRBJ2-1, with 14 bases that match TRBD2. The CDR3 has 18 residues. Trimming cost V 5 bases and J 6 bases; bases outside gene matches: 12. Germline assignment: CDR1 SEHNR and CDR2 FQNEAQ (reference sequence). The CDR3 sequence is CASSPGTSGSPIRNEQFF. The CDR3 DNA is TGTGCCAGCAGCCCCGGGACTAGCGGGAGCCCTATCCGCAATGAGCAGTTCTTC.

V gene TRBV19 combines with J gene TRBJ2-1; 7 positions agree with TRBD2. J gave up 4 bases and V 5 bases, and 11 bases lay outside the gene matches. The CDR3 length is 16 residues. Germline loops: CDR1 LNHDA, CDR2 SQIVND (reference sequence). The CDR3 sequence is CASSDRLAQIYNEQFF. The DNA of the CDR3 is TGTGCCAGTAGTGATCGACTAGCCCAAATTTACAATGAGCAGTTCTTC.

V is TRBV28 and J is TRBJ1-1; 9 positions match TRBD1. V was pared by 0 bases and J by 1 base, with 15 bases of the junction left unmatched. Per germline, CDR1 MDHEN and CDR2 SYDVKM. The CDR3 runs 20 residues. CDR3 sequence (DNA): TGTGCCAGCAGTTTATGCTGGGGACAGGGACCTCCAGGAGAGAACACTGAAGCTTTCTTT. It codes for CASSLCWGQGPPGENTEAFF.

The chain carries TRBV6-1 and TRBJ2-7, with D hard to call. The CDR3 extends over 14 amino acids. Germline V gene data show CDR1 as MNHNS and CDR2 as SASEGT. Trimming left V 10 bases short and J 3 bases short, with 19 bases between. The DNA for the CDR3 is TGTGCCACTGCCCCCCGGCCGGCGGACTACGAGCAGTACTTC. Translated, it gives CATAPRPADYEQYF.